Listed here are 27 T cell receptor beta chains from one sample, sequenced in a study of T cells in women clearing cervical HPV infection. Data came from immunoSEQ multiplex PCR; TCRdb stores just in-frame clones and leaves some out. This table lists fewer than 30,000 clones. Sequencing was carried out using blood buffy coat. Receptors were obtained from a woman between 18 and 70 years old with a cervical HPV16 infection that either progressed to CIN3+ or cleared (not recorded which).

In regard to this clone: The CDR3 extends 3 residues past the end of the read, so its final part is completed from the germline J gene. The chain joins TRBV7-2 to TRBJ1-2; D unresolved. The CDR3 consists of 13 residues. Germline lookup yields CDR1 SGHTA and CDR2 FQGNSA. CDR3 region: CASSLNAPRCYTF. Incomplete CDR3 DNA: TGTGCCAGCAGCCTCAATGCCCCTAGGTGC.

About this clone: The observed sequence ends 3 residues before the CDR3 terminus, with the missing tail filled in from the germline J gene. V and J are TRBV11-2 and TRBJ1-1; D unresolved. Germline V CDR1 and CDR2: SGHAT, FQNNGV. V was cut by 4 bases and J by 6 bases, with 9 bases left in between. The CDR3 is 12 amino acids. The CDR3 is CASSSYNSEAFF. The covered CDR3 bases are TGTGCCAGCAGCTCATATAACTCTGAA.

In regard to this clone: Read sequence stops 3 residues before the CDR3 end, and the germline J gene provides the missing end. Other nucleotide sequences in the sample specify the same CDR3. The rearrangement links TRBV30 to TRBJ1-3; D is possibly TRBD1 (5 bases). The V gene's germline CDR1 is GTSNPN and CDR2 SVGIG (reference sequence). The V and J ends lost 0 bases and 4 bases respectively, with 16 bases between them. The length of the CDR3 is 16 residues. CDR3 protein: CAWSVRTKLTGNTIYF. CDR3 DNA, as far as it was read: TGTGCCTGGAGTGTCAGGACAAAATTAACCGGAAACACC. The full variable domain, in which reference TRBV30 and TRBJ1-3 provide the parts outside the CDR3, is SQTIHQWPATLVQPVGSPLSLECTVEGTSNPNLYWYRQAAGRGLQLLFYSVGIGQISSEVPQNLSASRPQDRQFILSSKKLLLSDSGFYLCAWSVRTKLTGNTIYFGEGSWLTVV.

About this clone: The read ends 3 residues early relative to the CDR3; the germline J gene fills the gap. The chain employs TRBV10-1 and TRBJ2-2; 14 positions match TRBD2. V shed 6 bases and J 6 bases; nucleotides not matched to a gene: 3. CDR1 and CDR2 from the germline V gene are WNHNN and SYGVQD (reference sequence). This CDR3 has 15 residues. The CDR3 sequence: CASSQGLAGAGELFF. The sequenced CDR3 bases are TGCGCCAGCAGCCAGGGACTAGCGGGAGCCGGGGAG.

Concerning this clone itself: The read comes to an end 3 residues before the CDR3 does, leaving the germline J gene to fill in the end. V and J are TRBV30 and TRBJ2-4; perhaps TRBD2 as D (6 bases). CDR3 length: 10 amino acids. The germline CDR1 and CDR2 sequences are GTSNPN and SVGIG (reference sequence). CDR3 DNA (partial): TGTGCCTCCTACTTGGGGGGT. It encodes CASYLGG. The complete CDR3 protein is CASYLGGQYF.

CDR3 bases read: TGCAGCGGAATAAAGCTAAGCTCCTACAATGAG. It encodes CSGIKLSSYNE. Given in full, the CDR3 is CSGIKLSSYNEQFF. The chain uses TRBV29-1 and TRBJ2-1, with no clear D. The read comes to an end 3 residues before the CDR3 does, leaving the germline J gene to fill in the end. The CDR3 consists of 14 residues. From germline, CDR1 is SQVTM and CDR2 ANQGSEA. The V end lost 7 bases, the J end lost 0 bases, and 13 bases lay between the germline ends.

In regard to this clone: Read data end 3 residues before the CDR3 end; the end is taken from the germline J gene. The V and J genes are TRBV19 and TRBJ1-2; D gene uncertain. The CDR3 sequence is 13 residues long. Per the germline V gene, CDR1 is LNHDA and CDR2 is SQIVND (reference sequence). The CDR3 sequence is CASSILGGSDYTF. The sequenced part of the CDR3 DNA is TGTGCCAGTAGTATATTAGGCGGCAGCGAC.

The sequenced part of the CDR3 DNA is TGTGCCAGCTCACCAGCCGGAGATATTATAGGGCTAGCGGGAGTCTACGAC. Amino acids: CASSPAGDIIGLAGVYD. The full CDR3 is CASSPAGDIIGLAGVYDYTF. This sequence joins TRBV18 and TRBJ1-2; D is undetermined. The CDR3 end is not reached by the read, which stops 3 residues before it; the germline J gene fills it in. The CDR3 loop spans 20 amino acids. Germline V gene lookup returns CDR1 KGHSH and CDR2 LQKENI.

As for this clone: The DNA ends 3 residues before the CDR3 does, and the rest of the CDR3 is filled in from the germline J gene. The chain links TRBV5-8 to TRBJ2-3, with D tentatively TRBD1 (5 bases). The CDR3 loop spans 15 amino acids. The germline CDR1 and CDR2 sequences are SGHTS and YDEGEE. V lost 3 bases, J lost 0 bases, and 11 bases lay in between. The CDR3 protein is CASSSAGASTDTQYF. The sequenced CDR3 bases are TGTGCCAGCAGCTCCGCTGGGGCCAGCACAGATACG. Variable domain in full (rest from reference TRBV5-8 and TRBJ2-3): EAGVTQSPTHLIKTRGQQATLRCSPISGHTSVYWYQQALGLGLQFLLWYDEGEERNRGNFPPRFSGRQFPNYSSELNVNALELEDSALYLCASSSAGASTDTQYFGPGTRLTVL.

CDR3 in amino acids: CASSSLAESSYEQYF. CDR3 DNA (partial): TGTGCCAGCAGTTCCTTAGCGGAAAGCTCCTACGAG. V gene TRBV27 combines with J gene TRBJ2-7, with D tentatively TRBD2 (6 bases). The read ends 3 residues before the CDR3 terminus; that terminus is restored from the germline J gene. V lost 4 bases and J lost 0, with 13 bases in between. This CDR3 region has 15 residues. Germline V gene data show CDR1 as MNHEY and CDR2 as SMNVEV (reference sequence).

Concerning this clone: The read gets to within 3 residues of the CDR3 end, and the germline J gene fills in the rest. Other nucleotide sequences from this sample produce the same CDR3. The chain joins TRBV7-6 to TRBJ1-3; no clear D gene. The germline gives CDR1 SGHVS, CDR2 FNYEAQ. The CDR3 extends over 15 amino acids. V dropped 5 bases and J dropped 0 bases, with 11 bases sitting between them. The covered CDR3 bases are TGTGCCAGCAGCCCCCGGGTCAGCTCTGGAAACACC. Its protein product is CASSPRVSSGNT. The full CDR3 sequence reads CASSPRVSSGNTIYF.

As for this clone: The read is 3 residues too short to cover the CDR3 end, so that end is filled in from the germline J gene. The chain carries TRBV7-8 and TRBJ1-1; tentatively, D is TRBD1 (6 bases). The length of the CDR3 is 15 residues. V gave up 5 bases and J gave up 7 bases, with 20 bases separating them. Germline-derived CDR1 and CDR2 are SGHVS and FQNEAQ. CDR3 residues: CASSAIEGQTNEAFF. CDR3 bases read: TGTGCCAGCAGCGCGATTGAAGGACAGACCAATGAA.

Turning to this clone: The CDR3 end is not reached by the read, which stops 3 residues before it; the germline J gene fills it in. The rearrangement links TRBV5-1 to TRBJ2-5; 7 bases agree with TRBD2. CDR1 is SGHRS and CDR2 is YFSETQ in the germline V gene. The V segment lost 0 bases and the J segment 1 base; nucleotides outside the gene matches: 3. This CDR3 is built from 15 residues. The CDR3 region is CASSLGPSGQETQYF. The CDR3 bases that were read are TGCGCCAGCAGCTTGGGACCTAGCGGCCAAGAGACC.

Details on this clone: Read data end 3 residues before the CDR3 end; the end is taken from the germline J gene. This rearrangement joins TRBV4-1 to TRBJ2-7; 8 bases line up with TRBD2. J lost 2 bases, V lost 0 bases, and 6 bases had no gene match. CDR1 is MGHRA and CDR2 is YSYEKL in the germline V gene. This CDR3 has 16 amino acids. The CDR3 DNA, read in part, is TGCGCCAGCAGCCAAGAATCAGGACTAGCTCCCTACGAG. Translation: CASSQESGLAPYE. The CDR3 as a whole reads CASSQESGLAPYEQYF.

CDR3: CASSDGVSIQETQYF. CDR3 bases read: TGTGCCAGCAGTGACGGGGTATCCATCCAAGAGACC. The chain couples TRBV6-1 to TRBJ2-5; D is possibly TRBD2 (5 bases). The read terminates 3 residues ahead of where the CDR3 ends, so the germline J gene completes it. From germline, CDR1 is MNHNS and CDR2 SASEGT. V was cut by 3 bases and J by 1 base, with 12 bases left in between. The CDR3 covers 15 residues.

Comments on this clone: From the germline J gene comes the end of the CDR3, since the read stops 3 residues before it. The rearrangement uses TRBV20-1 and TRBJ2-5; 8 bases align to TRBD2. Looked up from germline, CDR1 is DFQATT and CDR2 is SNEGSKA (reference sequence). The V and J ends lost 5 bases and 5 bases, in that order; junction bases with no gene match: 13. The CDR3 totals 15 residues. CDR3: CSAGVPGLGAETQYF. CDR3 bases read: TGCAGTGCTGGCGTTCCGGGACTAGGGGCGGAGACC.

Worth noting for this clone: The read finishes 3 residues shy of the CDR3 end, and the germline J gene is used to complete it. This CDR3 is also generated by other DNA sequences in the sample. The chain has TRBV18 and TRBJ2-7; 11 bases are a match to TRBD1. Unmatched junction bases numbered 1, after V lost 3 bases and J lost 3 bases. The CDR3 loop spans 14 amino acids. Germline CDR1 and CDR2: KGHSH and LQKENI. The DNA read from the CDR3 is TGTGCCAGCTCACCCGGGACAGGGGGCTACGAG. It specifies CASSPGTGGYE. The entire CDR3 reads CASSPGTGGYEQYF.

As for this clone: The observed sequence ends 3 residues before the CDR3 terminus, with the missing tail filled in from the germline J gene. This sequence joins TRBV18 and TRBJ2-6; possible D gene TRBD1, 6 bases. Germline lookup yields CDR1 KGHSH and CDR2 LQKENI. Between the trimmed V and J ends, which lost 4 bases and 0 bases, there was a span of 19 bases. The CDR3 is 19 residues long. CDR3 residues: CASSLLPIQGYSGANVLTF. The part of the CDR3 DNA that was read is TGTGCCAGCTCACTTCTGCCTATACAGGGCTACTCTGGGGCCAACGTC.

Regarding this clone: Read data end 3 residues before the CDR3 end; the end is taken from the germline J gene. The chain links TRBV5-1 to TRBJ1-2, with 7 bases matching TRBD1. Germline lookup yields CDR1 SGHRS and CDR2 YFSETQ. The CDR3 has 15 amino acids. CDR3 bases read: TGCGCCAGCAGCTTGGGGGACAGAAAACTCGAATTC. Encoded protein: CASSLGDRKLEF. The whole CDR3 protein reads CASSLGDRKLEFYTF.

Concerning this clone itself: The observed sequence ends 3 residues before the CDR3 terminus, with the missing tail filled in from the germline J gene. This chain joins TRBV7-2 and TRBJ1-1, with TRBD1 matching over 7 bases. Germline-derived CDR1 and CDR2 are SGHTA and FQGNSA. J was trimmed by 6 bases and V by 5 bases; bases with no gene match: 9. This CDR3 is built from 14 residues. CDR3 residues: CASSRGQVYPEAFF. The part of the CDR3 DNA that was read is TGTGCCAGCAGCCGAGGACAGGTTTATCCTGAA.

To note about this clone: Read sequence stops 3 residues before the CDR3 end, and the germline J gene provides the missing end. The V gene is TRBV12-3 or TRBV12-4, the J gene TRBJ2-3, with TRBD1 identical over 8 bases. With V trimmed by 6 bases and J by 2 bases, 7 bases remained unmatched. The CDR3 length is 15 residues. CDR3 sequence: CASRPRQGNTDTQYF. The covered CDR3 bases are TGTGCCAGCAGACCTAGACAGGGGAACACAGATACG.

This CDR3 is CSAPAGGNLNYNEQFF. The sequenced CDR3 bases are TGCAGTGCCCCTGCGGGCGGCAACCTAAACTACAATGAG. The V call is TRBV20-1, the J call TRBJ2-1; maybe TRBD2 (5 bases). The CDR3 extends 3 residues past the end of the read, so its final part is completed from the germline J gene. Germline CDR1 and CDR2: DFQATT and SNEGSKA (reference sequence). The V and J ends lost 6 bases and 3 bases respectively, with 21 bases between them. This CDR3 has 16 amino acids.

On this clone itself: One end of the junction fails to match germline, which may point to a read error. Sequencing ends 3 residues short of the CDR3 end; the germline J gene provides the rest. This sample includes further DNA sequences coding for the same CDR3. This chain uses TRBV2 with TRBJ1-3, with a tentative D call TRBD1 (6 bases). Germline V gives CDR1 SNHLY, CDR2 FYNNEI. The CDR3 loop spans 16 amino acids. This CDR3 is CASAPTTRALGDTIYF. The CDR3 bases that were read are TGTGCCAGCGCTCCGACAACCCGGGCCCTCGGGGACACA.

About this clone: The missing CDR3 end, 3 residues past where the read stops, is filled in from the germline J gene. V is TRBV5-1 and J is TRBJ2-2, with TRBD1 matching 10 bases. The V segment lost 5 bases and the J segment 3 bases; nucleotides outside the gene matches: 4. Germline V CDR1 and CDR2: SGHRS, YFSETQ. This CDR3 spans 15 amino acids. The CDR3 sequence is CASRPDRGHTGELFF. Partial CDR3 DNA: TGCGCCAGCAGACCTGACAGGGGGCACACCGGGGAG.

The part of the CDR3 DNA that was read is TGTGCCAGCAGTGAATCAAGGGACATTGAGGGGACC. Its translation: CASSESRDIEGT. The entire CDR3 protein reads CASSESRDIEGTQYF. V usage is TRBV25-1 and J usage is TRBJ2-5, with D tentatively TRBD1 (6 bases). The read halts 3 residues ahead of the CDR3 end, with the missing end drawn from the germline J gene. V gave up 1 base and J gave up 7 bases, with 16 bases separating them. Germline V gives CDR1 MGHDK, CDR2 SYGVNS. CDR3 size: 15 residues. The full variable domain, completed using reference TRBV25-1 and TRBJ2-5, is EADIYQTPRYLVIGTGKKITLECSQTMGHDKMYWYQQDPGMELHLIHYSYGVNSTEKGDLSSESTVSRIRTEHFPLTLESARPSHTSQYLCASSESRDIEGTQYFGPGTRLLVL.

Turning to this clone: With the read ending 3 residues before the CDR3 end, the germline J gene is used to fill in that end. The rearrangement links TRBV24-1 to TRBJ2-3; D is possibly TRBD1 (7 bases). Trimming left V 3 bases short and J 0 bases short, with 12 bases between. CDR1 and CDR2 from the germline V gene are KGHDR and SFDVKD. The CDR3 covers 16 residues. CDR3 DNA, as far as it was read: TGTGCCACCAGTGATCGTCAGGGGGGAAGCACAGATACG. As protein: CATSDRQGGSTDT. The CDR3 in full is CATSDRQGGSTDTQYF.

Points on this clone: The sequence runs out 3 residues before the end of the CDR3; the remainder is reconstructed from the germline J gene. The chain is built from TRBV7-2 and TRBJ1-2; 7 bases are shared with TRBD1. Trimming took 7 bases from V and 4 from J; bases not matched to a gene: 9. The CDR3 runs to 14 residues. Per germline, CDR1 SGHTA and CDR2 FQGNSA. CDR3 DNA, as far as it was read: TGTGCCAGCAACCCGACAGGGAGACTCTATGGC. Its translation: CASNPTGRLYG. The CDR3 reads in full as CASNPTGRLYGYTF. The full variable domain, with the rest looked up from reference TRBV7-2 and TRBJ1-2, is GAGVSQSPSNKVTEKGKDVELRCDPISGHTALYWYRQSLGQGLEFLIYFQGNSAPDKSGLPSDRFSAERTGGSVSTLTIQRTQQEDSAVYLCASNPTGRLYGYTFGSGTRLTVV.